The 31 T cell receptor beta chains in this list originate from one sample, sequenced in a study of Graves' ophthalmopathy and Graves' hyperthyroidism. Amplification targeted the TCR beta CDR3 regions, with RNA transcripts as the source material. The first round was an RT-PCR with HTBI primers, and the second round was a multiplex PCR. TCRdb reanalysed the multiplex PCR reads using MiXCR and keeps one entry per CDR3 protein. In the table there are about 740,000 distinct CDR3 sequences, 35% to 50% of which are singletons. Sequenced material: peripheral blood. Receptor source: an adult man with Graves' ophthalmopathy.

V and J are TRBV25-1 and TRBJ1-6; D gene unclear. The V and J ends lost 5 bases and 4 bases respectively, with 12 bases between them. Germline V gene lookup returns CDR1 MGHDK and CDR2 SYGVNS. This CDR3 is built from 15 residues. The CDR3 DNA sequence: TGTGCCAGCAGTCTGTCCGGGTCGTATAATTCACCCCTCCACTTT. The encoded protein is CASSLSGSYNSPLHF. The entire variable domain, with the rest obtained from reference TRBV25-1 and TRBJ1-6, is as follows: EADIYQTPRYLVIGTGKKITLECSQTMGHDKMYWYQQDPGMELHLIHYSYGVNSTEKGDLSSESTVSRIRTEHFPLTLESARPSHTSQYLCASSLSGSYNSPLHFGNGTRLTVT.

On this clonotype itself: One junction end does not reproduce the germline sequence, and a read error may be involved. This chain joins TRBV10-2 and TRBJ1-1; unclear D gene. CDR3 size: 15 residues. Looked up from germline, CDR1 is WSHSY and CDR2 is SAAADI. CDR3 sequence reads: CASSQDSGGNTEAFF. The DNA of the CDR3 is TGTGCCAGCAGCCAAGATTCGGGAGGGAACACTGAAGCTTTCTTT.

The rearrangement joins TRBV12-3 or TRBV12-4 to TRBJ1-5, with D maybe TRBD1 (5 bases). This CDR3 region has 14 residues. The V end lost 5 bases, the J end lost 1 base, and 9 bases lay between the germline ends. Here the CDR3 reads CASSPGRSNQPQHF. CDR3 DNA sequence: TGTGCCAGCAGTCCAGGGCGAAGCAATCAGCCCCAGCATTTT.

This clonotype was recorded many times. The chain couples TRBV15 to TRBJ2-2; 8 bases match TRBD2. Trimming took 3 bases from V and 7 from J; bases not matched to a gene: 4. Looked up from germline, CDR1 is LNHNV and CDR2 is YYDKDF (reference sequence). The CDR3 contains 14 residues. This CDR3 reads CATSSGSGNGELFF. Here the CDR3 DNA reads TGTGCCACCAGCAGCGGTAGCGGGAACGGGGAGCTGTTTTTT. Together with reference TRBV15 and TRBJ2-2, the CDR3 gives the full variable domain: DAMVIQNPRYQVTQFGKPVTLSCSQTLNHNVMYWYQQKSSQAPKLLFHYYDKDFNNEADTPDNFQSRRPNTSFCFLDIRSPGLGDTAMYLCATSSGSGNGELFFGEGSRLTVL.

This clonotype was seen ten or more times. This chain connects TRBV7-9 to TRBJ1-1; D gene uncertain. The V end lost 5 bases, the J end lost 7 bases, and 20 bases lay between the germline ends. This CDR3 is 15 amino acids long. Germline V gives CDR1 SEHNR, CDR2 FQNEAQ (reference sequence). The DNA of the CDR3 is TGTGCCAGCAGCCTGACTACTAAAGACGGACTTGAAGCTTTCTTT. Translation: CASSLTTKDGLEAFF.

The chain has TRBV12-3 or TRBV12-4 and TRBJ2-5; tentatively, D is TRBD2 (7 bases). The germline V and J ends were trimmed by 4 bases and 5 bases, with 26 bases remaining between them. The CDR3 sequence is 18 residues long. This CDR3 reads CASSYALRGTTNLETQYF. As DNA, the CDR3 is TGTGCCAGCAGTTACGCGCTTAGGGGGACTACAAATCTGGAGACCCAGTACTTC.

Points on this clonotype: At one boundary the junction diverges from the germline segment, which might be a read error. V is TRBV10-3 and J is TRBJ2-2, with TRBD2 as a possible D gene (6 bases). The germline V gene has CDR1 ENHRY and CDR2 SYGVKD. This CDR3 has 13 residues. CDR3 nucleotides: TGTGCCAGCAGTGTAAAGGGAGGCGGGGAGCTGTTTTTT. It codes for CASSVKGGGELFF.

This clonotype was counted between two and nine times. The rearrangement uses TRBV7-8 and TRBJ1-1, with a possible D match to TRBD1 (6 bases). The length of the CDR3 is 13 residues. Germline V lookup: CDR1 SGHVS, CDR2 FQNEAQ. Trimming left V 5 bases short and J 4 bases short, with 11 bases between. CDR3 sequence (DNA): TGTGCCAGCAGCGCTGGGGGGCCCACTGAAGCTTTCTTT. Translating gives CASSAGGPTEAFF.

Here the CDR3 reads CARRVGQAIGYEQYF. The CDR3 coding sequence is TGTGCCAGGCGGGTCGGACAGGCGATCGGGTACGAGCAGTACTTC. The chain combines TRBV2 with TRBJ2-7; 7 bases agree with TRBD1. CDR1 and CDR2 (germline): SNHLY, FYNNEI. V shed 9 bases, J shed 4 bases, and the junction held 15 bases outside the gene matches. This CDR3 contains 15 residues.

A word on this clonotype: At one boundary the junction diverges from the germline segment, which might be a read error. In DNA, the CDR3 is TGCGCCAGCAGCCAAGAGCCCAGGGGAAGCTATGGCTACACCTTC. Encoded protein: CASSQEPRGSYGYTF. The chain couples TRBV7-9 to TRBJ1-2, with TRBD1 as a possible D gene (6 bases). The germline gives CDR1 SEHNR, CDR2 FQNEAQ (reference sequence). The CDR3 contains 15 residues.

V usage is TRBV2 and J usage is TRBJ2-7, with TRBD2 matching over 10 bases. J gave up 6 bases and V 6 bases, and 8 bases lay outside the gene matches. CDR3 length: 14 residues. In germline, CDR1 is SNHLY, CDR2 FYNNEI. CDR3 sequence reads: CASSLRLAGAEQYF. CDR3 sequence (DNA): TGTGCCAGCAGCCTCCGGCTAGCGGGAGCCGAGCAGTACTTC. The full variable domain, completed using reference TRBV2 and TRBJ2-7, is EPEVTQTPSHQVTQMGQEVILRCVPISNHLYFYWYRQILGQKVEFLVSFYNNEISEKSEIFDDQFSVERPDGSNFTLKIRSTKLEDSAMYFCASSLRLAGAEQYFGPGTRLTVT.

This clonotype came up a few times. V is TRBV6-5 and J is TRBJ1-4; TRBD1 matches 8 bases. V shed 2 bases and J 5 bases; nucleotides not matched to a gene: 7. This CDR3 contains 16 residues. Looked up from germline, CDR1 is MNHEY and CDR2 is SVGAGI. The CDR3 is CASSYRRDRRNEKLFF. CDR3 bases: TGTGCCAGCAGTTACCGTCGGGACAGGAGAAATGAAAAACTGTTTTTT.

This clonotype was recorded at least ten times. This chain joins TRBV7-6 and TRBJ1-3, with D unclear. Trimming took 5 bases from V and 2 from J, leaving 10 bases between them. CDR3 length: 14 amino acids. CDR1 is SGHVS, CDR2 FNYEAQ, per germline. The CDR3 DNA follows: TGTGCCAGCAGCCTACAACTAACTGGAAACACCATATATTTT. Translation: CASSLQLTGNTIYF. Drawing the rest from reference TRBV7-6 and TRBJ1-3, the complete variable domain is GAGVSQSPRYKVTKRGQDVALRCDPISGHVSLYWYRQALGQGPEFLTYFNYEAQQDKSGLPNDRFSAERPEGSISTLTIQRTEQRDSAMYRCASSLQLTGNTIYFGEGSWLTVV.

This clonotype was recorded many times. V usage is TRBV2 and J usage is TRBJ2-7; D uncertain. V was shortened by 4 bases and J by 6 bases, with 16 bases between the two germline ends. This CDR3 region has 14 residues. In germline, CDR1 is SNHLY, CDR2 FYNNEI. In DNA, the CDR3 is TGTGCCAGCAGTGTGACTCTCTCAACGTCCGAGCAGTACTTC. This encodes CASSVTLSTSEQYF.

The V call is TRBV4-3, the J call TRBJ1-3, with TRBD1 identical over 7 bases. This CDR3 comprises 16 residues. Germline trimming cut 1 base from V and 6 bases from J; bases unmatched to any gene: 9. Germline V gene data show CDR1 as LGHNA and CDR2 as YSLEER. CDR3 bases: TGCGCCAGCAGCCAAGGGATGACAGGGAGCCAAAACACCATATATTTT. Translated: CASSQGMTGSQNTIYF.

This clonotype was counted at least ten times. The chain combines TRBV29-1 with TRBJ2-7, with TRBD1 as a possible D gene (6 bases). Trimming pared 5 bases from V and 3 bases from J, leaving 14 bases between. Germline lookup yields CDR1 SQVTM and CDR2 ANQGSEA. There are 13 residues in the CDR3. This chain's CDR3 is CSVITRGFYEQYF. For the CDR3, the DNA is TGCAGCGTTATAACCAGGGGTTTCTACGAGCAGTACTTC.

The chain has TRBV7-6 and TRBJ2-3, with 7 positions matching TRBD1. CDR3 length equals 17 residues. In germline, CDR1 is SGHVS, CDR2 FNYEAQ. With 3 bases clipped from V and 3 bases from J, the junction kept 12 bases outside the gene matches. The CDR3 loop reads CASSLTPGQRVTDTQYF. DNA for the CDR3: TGTGCCAGCAGCTTGACACCGGGACAGAGAGTTACAGATACGCAGTATTTT.

In this sample, this clonotype turned up once. At one end, the junction sequence differs from germline, possibly due to a read error. The CDR3 region is CAGSPRLAGEINEQYF. In DNA, the CDR3 is TGTGCCGGCAGTCCACGACTAGCGGGAGAAATCAACGAGCAGTACTTC. J is TRBJ2-7 and V is TRBV6-6, with 12 bases aligning to TRBD2. CDR1 and CDR2 (germline): MNHNY, SVGAGI (reference sequence). This CDR3 has 16 amino acids.

This clonotype has a handful of counts. The chain recombines TRBV25-1 with TRBJ1-4; TRBD1 might be the D (6 bases). V was cut by 5 bases and J by 7 bases, with 14 bases left in between. Germline-derived CDR1 and CDR2 are MGHDK and SYGVNS. The CDR3 extends over 14 amino acids. CDR3 DNA sequence: TGTGCCAGCAGTTCACAGGGAGGTAGTGAAAAACTGTTTTTT. Translation gives CASSSQGGSEKLFF. The full variable domain, rest sourced from reference TRBV25-1 and TRBJ1-4, is EADIYQTPRYLVIGTGKKITLECSQTMGHDKMYWYQQDPGMELHLIHYSYGVNSTEKGDLSSESTVSRIRTEHFPLTLESARPSHTSQYLCASSSQGGSEKLFFGSGTQLSVL.

This chain joins TRBV7-8 and TRBJ2-2; 7 nucleotides align to TRBD1. CDR3 length: 15 amino acids. V lost 5 bases, J lost 6 bases, and 9 bases stayed unmatched. From germline, CDR1 is SGHVS and CDR2 FQNEAQ. The CDR3 protein is CASSRTGVESGELFF. For the CDR3, the DNA is TGTGCCAGCAGCCGAACAGGGGTGGAGTCCGGGGAGCTGTTTTTT.

This clonotype occurred a few times. A much larger clone is a single base away; this may be a read error. CDR3 region: CSASWGYYGYTF. The DNA of the CDR3 is TGCAGTGCTAGTTGGGGTTACTATGGCTACACCTTC. The V gene is TRBV20-1, the J gene TRBJ1-2; D is uncertain. Germline assignment: CDR1 DFQATT and CDR2 SNEGSKA (reference sequence). This CDR3 is built from 12 residues. Trimming stripped 3 bases from V and 3 bases from J, with 8 bases between.

The chain recombines TRBV24-1 with TRBJ1-2; D may be TRBD1 (6 bases). V shed 5 bases and J shed 1 base, with 16 bases lying between them. This CDR3 contains 16 residues. The germline gives CDR1 KGHDR, CDR2 SFDVKD. The CDR3 loop reads CATSARAGTLNYGYTF. CDR3 nucleotide sequence: TGTGCCACCAGTGCTAGAGCCGGGACACTTAACTATGGCTACACCTTC.

Of note for this clonotype: Just one base apart from a much larger clone, this may be a read error. The gene calls are TRBV2 and TRBJ1-2; D gene ambiguous. The CDR3 length is 15 residues. CDR1 SNHLY and CDR2 FYNNEI come from the germline V gene. The DNA of the CDR3 is TGTGCCAGCAGTGAACCTCGCGGGAGGGTCGGCGGCTGCACCTTC. Protein product: CASSEPRGRVGGCTF.

This rearrangement joins TRBV10-3 to TRBJ1-2, with a weak D call TRBD1 (5 bases). This CDR3 has 13 residues. V was trimmed by 0 bases and J by 8 bases, leaving 10 bases between them. Germline CDR1 ENHRY, CDR2 SYGVKD. In DNA, the CDR3 is TGTGCCATCAGTGAGTCGGGACTTGACGGCTACACCTTC. Translation gives CAISESGLDGYTF.

V gene TRBV27 combines with J gene TRBJ2-7; 7 bases line up with TRBD1. J was trimmed by 3 bases and V by 0 bases; bases with no gene match: 2. The CDR3 totals 14 residues. Germline V gene lookup returns CDR1 MNHEY and CDR2 SMNVEV (reference sequence). CDR3 residues: CASSLSRDSYEQYF. CDR3 nucleotide sequence: TGTGCCAGCAGTTTATCCCGGGACAGCTACGAGCAGTACTTC.

The genes are TRBV7-9 and TRBJ2-6, with D maybe TRBD1 (6 bases). The CDR3 sequence is 18 residues long. The germline V gene has CDR1 SEHNR and CDR2 FQNEAQ (reference sequence). V was clipped by 1 base and J by 7 bases, with 20 bases between them. Written as DNA, the CDR3 is TGTGCCAGCAGCTTAGATACAGGGACGTACCTCACCGCCAACGTCCTGACTTTC. As protein: CASSLDTGTYLTANVLTF.

J is TRBJ1-5 and V is TRBV28; D remains unclear. The CDR3 length is 15 residues. V was shortened by 4 bases and J by 9 bases, with 19 bases between the two germline ends. Germline V gene lookup returns CDR1 MDHEN and CDR2 SYDVKM. The CDR3, as DNA: TGTGCCAGCAGTTCCGGCGCAAGGCCCCTGAGGCCCCAGCATTTT. Its protein product is CASSSGARPLRPQHF. Complete variable domain (other parts from reference TRBV28 and TRBJ1-5): DVKVTQSSRYLVKRTGEKVFLECVQDMDHENMFWYRQDPGLGLRLIYFSYDVKMKEKGDIPEGYSVSREKKERFSLILESASTNQTSMYLCASSSGARPLRPQHFGDGTRLSIL.

This sequence joins TRBV10-3 and TRBJ2-5; D may be TRBD2 (5 bases). The CDR3 has 13 amino acids. Germline-derived CDR1 and CDR2 are ENHRY and SYGVKD. Trimming cost V 3 bases and J 5 bases, with 10 bases left between them. CDR3 protein: CAISDEGRETQYF. In nucleotides, the CDR3 is TGTGCCATCAGTGACGAGGGCCGGGAGACCCAGTACTTC.

On this clonotype: An end of the junction differs from the germline gene, which may be a read error. The chain carries TRBV7-3 and TRBJ2-2, with D tentatively TRBD2 (6 bases). The length of the CDR3 is 15 residues. The V gene's germline CDR1 is SGHTA and CDR2 FQGTGA. The CDR3 is CASNMGGAFTRELFF. CDR3 in DNA: TGTGCCAGCAATATGGGGGGAGCGTTCACCAGGGAGCTGTTTTTT.

This clonotype was counted ten times or more. The chain combines TRBV28 with TRBJ1-2; no clear D gene. CDR1 is MDHEN and CDR2 is SYDVKM in the germline V gene. Trimming cost V 10 bases and J 1 base, with 13 bases left between them. This CDR3 has 13 residues. CDR3 bases: TGTGCCACCACGATAGGACGTAACTATGGCTACACCTTC. Encoded protein: CATTIGRNYGYTF.

This sequence joins TRBV25-1 and TRBJ2-7, with TRBD2 identical over 10 bases. Looked up from germline, CDR1 is MGHDK and CDR2 is SYGVNS. V lost 7 bases to trimming and J lost 5 bases; unmatched junction nucleotides: 11. This CDR3 has 15 amino acids. The CDR3 nucleotides read TGTGCCAGCACGCTTAGCGGGAGGTCCTTGGACGAGCAGTACTTC. Translation gives CASTLSGRSLDEQYF.